One and the same sample provided the 20 T cell receptor beta chains below, sequenced in a study of blood T cell repertoires in COVID-19. Sequencing used immunoSEQ multiplex PCR; TCRdb keeps in-frame clones, though not all of them. Of roughly 310,000 clones listed, under 95% are singletons. Sequences were obtained from PBMCs or T cells enriched from blood (not recorded which). Every receptor here comes from a man aged 55 to 70 who had recovered from COVID-19.

The rearrangement links TRBV19 to TRBJ1-1, with 7 bases lining up with TRBD1. Germline V gene sequence: CDR1 LNHDA, CDR2 SQIVND (reference sequence). This CDR3 contains 13 residues. With 5 bases clipped from V and 4 bases from J, the junction kept 4 bases outside the gene matches. The CDR3: CASSVTGATEAFF. CDR3 DNA: TGTGCCAGTAGTGTTACAGGGGCCACTGAAGCTTTCTTT.

The chain employs TRBV27 and TRBJ1-5; D unresolved. With 4 bases removed from V and 4 bases from J, the gap between germline ends came to 14 bases. This CDR3 comprises 15 residues. Germline values: CDR1 MNHEY, CDR2 SMNVEV (reference sequence). The CDR3 here is CASSSASGENQPQHF. Written as DNA, the CDR3 is TGTGCCAGCAGTTCCGCTTCGGGTGAAAATCAGCCCCAGCATTTT.

The gene calls are TRBV5-1 and TRBJ1-2, with 9 bases fitting TRBD1. CDR1 and CDR2 from the germline V gene are SGHRS and YFSETQ. The V segment lost 2 bases and the J segment 7 bases; nucleotides outside the gene matches: 15. This CDR3 comprises 17 residues. The DNA of the CDR3 is TGCGCCAGCAGCTTATCCAGCGGTCACAGGGGGCTTCCTGGCTACACCTTC. Translating it yields CASSLSSGHRGLPGYTF.

The chain joins TRBV2 to TRBJ1-2, with D tentatively TRBD1 (5 bases). The V gene's germline CDR1 is SNHLY and CDR2 FYNNEI. CDR3 size: 12 residues. The V end lost 8 bases, the J end lost 8 bases, and 15 bases lay between the germline ends. The CDR3 DNA is TGTGCCAGCCGGTCAGGGAATTACGGCTACACCTTC. Protein sequence: CASRSGNYGYTF. Combining the CDR3 with reference TRBV2 and TRBJ1-2 gives the whole variable domain EPEVTQTPSHQVTQMGQEVILRCVPISNHLYFYWYRQILGQKVEFLVSFYNNEISEKSEIFDDQFSVERPDGSNFTLKIRSTKLEDSAMYFCASRSGNYGYTFGSGTRLTVV.

The chain couples TRBV10-3 to TRBJ1-5; the match to TRBD1 covers 9 bases. The CDR3 is 17 amino acids. Germline loops: CDR1 ENHRY, CDR2 SYGVKD. V gave up 1 base and J gave up 3 bases; unmatched junction bases: 7. The DNA of the CDR3 is TGTGCCATCAGTGAGTGGGGACAGGGAGGCGTCAATCAGCCCCAGCATTTT. Its protein is CAISEWGQGGVNQPQHF.

The V and J genes are TRBV6-1 and TRBJ1-6; D is perhaps TRBD1 (5 bases). Trimming took 3 bases from V and 4 from J, leaving 10 bases between them. This CDR3 spans 15 amino acids. Looked up from germline, CDR1 is MNHNS and CDR2 is SASEGT. CDR3 sequence: CASSDEGAYNSPLHF. For the CDR3, the DNA is TGTGCCAGCAGTGATGAAGGGGCTTATAATTCACCCCTCCACTTT.

J is TRBJ2-6 and V is TRBV27; D is unresolved. Trimming removed 3 bases at V and 4 bases at J, with 4 bases between. CDR1 is MNHEY and CDR2 is SMNVEV in the germline V gene (reference sequence). The CDR3 runs 13 residues. CDR3 in amino acids: CASSFYGANVLTF. CDR3 nucleotides: TGTGCCAGCAGTTTCTACGGGGCCAACGTCCTGACTTTC.

The chain links TRBV6-1 to TRBJ2-5, with 7 bases identical to TRBD2. The trim removed 2 bases at V and 2 bases at J, leaving 5 bases unmatched. Germline lookup yields CDR1 MNHNS and CDR2 SASEGT. This CDR3 comprises 15 residues. The CDR3: CASSEYQRDQETQYF. The DNA of the CDR3 is TGTGCCAGCAGTGAATATCAGCGGGATCAAGAGACCCAGTACTTC.

This sequence joins TRBV7-2 and TRBJ1-5; 9 positions match TRBD1. J gave up 6 bases and V 5 bases, and 8 bases lay outside the gene matches. Germline CDR1 and CDR2: SGHTA and FQGNSA. There are 15 residues in the CDR3. CDR3 loop: CASSRTGGRSQPQHF. The CDR3 DNA is TGTGCCAGCAGCCGTACAGGGGGCAGGTCTCAGCCCCAGCATTTT.

This sequence joins TRBV9 and TRBJ2-3; D unresolved. The V end lost 0 bases, the J end lost 1 base, and 9 bases lay between the germline ends. Germline CDR1 and CDR2: SGDLS and YYNGEE. The CDR3 extends over 15 amino acids. CDR3 coding DNA: TGTGCCAGCAGCGTAGATGTTACTGGCACAGATACGCAGTATTTT. Protein: CASSVDVTGTDTQYF.

This clone was observed a few times. This rearrangement joins TRBV12-3 or TRBV12-4 to TRBJ1-2; no clear D gene. The CDR3 has 13 residues. Deletions cut 4 bases from V and 4 bases from J, with 10 bases between. Here the CDR3 DNA reads TGTGCCAGCAGTTCCCCTAACAGCTATGGCTACACCTTC. Protein sequence: CASSSPNSYGYTF.

V is TRBV9 and J is TRBJ1-1; no reliable D call. The CDR3 is made up of 15 amino acids. Germline V gene sequence: CDR1 SGDLS, CDR2 YYNGEE. The V end was cut by 4 bases, the J end by 5 bases, with 18 bases between. DNA of the CDR3: TGTGCCAGCAGCCCGCCGGGAACAATACCGACTGAAGCTTTCTTT. Translation: CASSPPGTIPTEAFF.

The chain is built from TRBV10-3 and TRBJ2-7; 8 bases line up with TRBD1. CDR1 is ENHRY and CDR2 is SYGVKD in the germline V gene. After removal of 6 bases from V and 2 bases from J, the junction contained 3 bases not matched to a gene. The CDR3 has 13 amino acids. CDR3: CAIRPRGPYEQYF. The CDR3 coding sequence is TGTGCCATCAGGCCCAGGGGGCCCTACGAGCAGTACTTC.

This clone turned up a few times. The rearrangement joins TRBV7-6 to TRBJ2-7; D perhaps matches TRBD1 (5 bases). The CDR3 consists of 15 residues. Germline CDR1 SGHVS, CDR2 FNYEAQ. The V end lost 4 bases, the J end lost 7 bases, and 20 bases lay between the germline ends. The CDR3 spells CASSSGQGPPFEQYF. The CDR3 bases are TGTGCCAGCAGCTCCGGACAAGGGCCTCCCTTTGAGCAGTACTTC.

Concerning this clone itself: Within the sample, other DNA sequences also encode this same CDR3. V is TRBV27 and J is TRBJ1-6, with D perhaps matching TRBD1 (6 bases). The V gene lost 3 bases and the J gene lost 3 bases, with 9 bases spanning the gap. The CDR3 consists of 15 residues. Germline loops: CDR1 MNHEY, CDR2 SMNVEV (reference sequence). The CDR3 DNA reads TGTGCCAGCAGTTTGACAGGACGCTATAATTCACCCCTCCACTTT. As protein: CASSLTGRYNSPLHF.

The rearrangement joins TRBV4-2 to TRBJ2-7, with D tentatively TRBD1 (6 bases). Germline CDR1 and CDR2: LGHNA and YNFKEQ. Between the trimmed V and J ends, which lost 4 bases and 1 base, there was a span of 14 bases. This CDR3 contains 15 residues. This CDR3 reads CASSPTGTTSYEQYF. The DNA of the CDR3 is TGTGCCAGCAGCCCCACCGGGACAACTTCCTACGAGCAGTACTTC.

The genes are TRBV18 and TRBJ1-4; the D gene is possibly TRBD1 (5 bases). Germline V gene lookup returns CDR1 KGHSH and CDR2 LQKENI. The CDR3 has 16 amino acids. Trimming shortened V by 3 bases and J by 5 bases, and 16 bases separated the two germline ends. The CDR3 DNA reads TGTGCCAGCTCACCGGGACCCCTTCGGGGGAATGAAAAACTGTTTTTT. Amino acid sequence: CASSPGPLRGNEKLFF. The full variable domain, its missing parts supplied by reference TRBV18 and TRBJ1-4, is NAGVMQNPRHLVRRRGQEARLRCSPMKGHSHVYWYRQLPEEGLKFMVYLQKENIIDESGMPKERFSAEFPKEGPSILRIQQVVRGDSAAYFCASSPGPLRGNEKLFFGSGTQLSVL.

This clone has just a few counts. Sequence at one end of the junction differs from germline and may be a read error. The genes are TRBV7-7 and TRBJ2-1; 9 bases fit TRBD1. The CDR3 is 15 amino acids. Germline lookup yields CDR1 SSHAT and CDR2 FNYEAQ (reference sequence). The CDR3 bases are TGTGCTAGCAGCGACGGGACAGGGTCCTACAATGAGCAGTTCTTC. Its translation: CASSDGTGSYNEQFF.

The rearrangement links TRBV5-6 to TRBJ2-1; 8 bases fit TRBD2. The CDR3 consists of 15 residues. The germline V gene encodes CDR1 SGHDT and CDR2 YYEEEE. Unmatched junction bases numbered 12, after V lost 7 bases and J lost 6 bases. The CDR3 sequence: CASGSGLAGPNEQFF. CDR3 DNA: TGTGCCAGCGGTAGTGGGCTAGCGGGCCCCAATGAGCAGTTCTTC.

The chain is built from TRBV9 and TRBJ1-1, with 7 positions matching TRBD1. The CDR3 extends over 15 amino acids. Germline lookup yields CDR1 SGDLS and CDR2 YYNGEE. The junction had 5 bases not matched to a gene; V was cut back by 3 bases and J by 0 bases. The CDR3 here is CASSGRQGMNTEAFF. DNA of the CDR3: TGTGCCAGCAGCGGACGACAGGGTATGAACACTGAAGCTTTCTTT.